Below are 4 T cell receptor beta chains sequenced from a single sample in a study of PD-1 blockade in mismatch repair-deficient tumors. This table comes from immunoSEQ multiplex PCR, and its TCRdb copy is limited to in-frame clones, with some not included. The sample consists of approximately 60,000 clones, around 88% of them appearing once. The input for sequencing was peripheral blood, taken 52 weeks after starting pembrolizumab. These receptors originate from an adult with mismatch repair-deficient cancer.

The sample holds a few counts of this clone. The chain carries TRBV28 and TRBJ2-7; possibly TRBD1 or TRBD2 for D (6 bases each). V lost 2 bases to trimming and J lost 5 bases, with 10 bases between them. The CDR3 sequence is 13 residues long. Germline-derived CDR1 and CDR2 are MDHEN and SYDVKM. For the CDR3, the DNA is TGTGCCAGCAGTTTACAGGGGAGGCACGAGCAGTACTTC. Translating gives CASSLQGRHEQYF.

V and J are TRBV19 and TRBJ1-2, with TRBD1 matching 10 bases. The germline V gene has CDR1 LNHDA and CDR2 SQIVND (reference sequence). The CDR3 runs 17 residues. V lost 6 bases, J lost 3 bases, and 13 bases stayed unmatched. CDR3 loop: CASRGPGTGDLDYGYTF. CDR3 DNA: TGTGCCAGTAGGGGCCCCGGGACAGGGGACTTGGACTATGGCTACACCTTC.

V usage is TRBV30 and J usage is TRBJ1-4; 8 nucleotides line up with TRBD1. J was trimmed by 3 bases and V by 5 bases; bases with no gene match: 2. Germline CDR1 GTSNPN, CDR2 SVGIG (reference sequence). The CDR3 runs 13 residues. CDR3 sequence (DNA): TGTGCCTGGTCGACAGGGGCTAATGAAAAACTGTTTTTT. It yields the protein CAWSTGANEKLFF.

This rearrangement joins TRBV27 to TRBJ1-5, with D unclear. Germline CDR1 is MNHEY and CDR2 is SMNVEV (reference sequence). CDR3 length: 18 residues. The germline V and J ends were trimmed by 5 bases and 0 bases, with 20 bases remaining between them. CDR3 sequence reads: CASSPLTSHFYSNQPQHF. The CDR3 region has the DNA TGTGCCAGCAGTCCACTCACCAGCCACTTTTATAGCAATCAGCCCCAGCATTTT.